The 10 T cell receptor beta chains below come from one sample, sequenced in a study of OX40 agonist ivuxolimab in advanced cancers. Profiling relied on immunoSEQ multiplex PCR, and the TCRdb table lists in-frame clones only, not all of them. The table lists 55,000 to 75,000 clones, around 80% of them singletons. This sample comprised CD4+ or CD8+ T cells sorted from blood, obtained in a trial of the OX40 agonist ivuxolimab. The receptors shown here come from an adult with an advanced solid tumor such as melanoma, head and neck, liver or kidney cancer.

The chain carries TRBV11-3 and TRBJ2-3; D is possibly TRBD1 (6 bases). This CDR3 contains 15 residues. V lost 1 base and J lost 3, with 11 bases in between. The germline V gene encodes CDR1 SGHNT and CDR2 YENEEA. The CDR3 DNA sequence: TGTGCCAGCAGCTTAGGCACAGGGAGAACAGATACGCAGTATTTT. This translates into CASSLGTGRTDTQYF.

The rearrangement joins TRBV10-3 to TRBJ1-2; D is undetermined. V gave up 4 bases and J gave up 5 bases, with 11 bases separating them. CDR3 size: 13 residues. The germline gives CDR1 ENHRY, CDR2 SYGVKD. The chain's CDR3 is CAISAPMEYGYTF. The CDR3 bases are TGTGCCATCAGTGCCCCCATGGAGTATGGCTACACCTTC.

The gene calls are TRBV5-4 and TRBJ1-2; D perhaps matches TRBD1 (5 bases). The CDR3 length is 12 residues. The V gene lost 4 bases and the J gene lost 4 bases, with 8 bases spanning the gap. The germline CDR1 and CDR2 sequences are SGHNT and YYREEE (reference sequence). This CDR3 reads CASSPGTYGYTF. The DNA for the CDR3 is TGTGCCAGCAGCCCCGGGACCTATGGCTACACCTTC.

In regard to this clone: Distinct nucleotide sequences in the sample also encode this CDR3. J is TRBJ1-1 and V is TRBV27, with a possible D match to TRBD1 (6 bases). This CDR3 is 13 amino acids long. V gave up 2 bases and J gave up 5 bases, with 9 bases separating them. CDR1 MNHEY and CDR2 SMNVEV come from the germline V gene (reference sequence). The CDR3 region has the DNA TGTGCCAGCAGTTTAACAGGGAGAACTGAAGCTTTCTTT. It encodes CASSLTGRTEAFF.

The rearrangement uses TRBV11-3 and TRBJ1-3; 8 nucleotides align to TRBD1. The CDR3 sequence is 14 residues long. Per germline, CDR1 SGHNT and CDR2 YENEEA. The ends lost 5 bases at V and 4 bases at J; junction bases unmatched: 4. CDR3 DNA: TGTGCCAGCAGCAACCGGGACAGGGGAAACACCATATATTTT. This translates into CASSNRDRGNTIYF.

This chain connects TRBV4-2 to TRBJ1-3; 9 nucleotides line up with TRBD1. Germline V CDR1 and CDR2: LGHNA, YNFKEQ. V shed 0 bases and J 3 bases; nucleotides not matched to a gene: 9. The CDR3 loop spans 18 amino acids. The CDR3 DNA sequence: TGTGCCAGCAGCCAAGACCTCGATACAGGGGGCGATGGAAACACCATATATTTT. This translates into CASSQDLDTGGDGNTIYF.

The chain has TRBV4-1 and TRBJ2-3, with 15 bases aligning to TRBD2. The germline gives CDR1 MGHRA, CDR2 YSYEKL. V gave up 1 base and J gave up 5 bases; unmatched junction bases: 7. The CDR3 extends over 18 amino acids. The CDR3 coding sequence is TGCGCCAGCAGCCAAGGATACGGACTAGCGGGGGGGCTAGATACGCAGTATTTT. It encodes CASSQGYGLAGGLDTQYF.

The chain is built from TRBV18 and TRBJ2-1; D unresolved. The V gene lost 0 bases and the J gene lost 1 base, with 10 bases spanning the gap. Looked up from germline, CDR1 is KGHSH and CDR2 is LQKENI. The CDR3 length is 16 residues. CDR3 sequence (DNA): TGTGCCAGCTCACCACCGAGCGCGTATTCCTACAATGAGCAGTTCTTC. It is translated as CASSPPSAYSYNEQFF.

This chain connects TRBV27 to TRBJ1-5; TRBD1 is a possible D gene (6 bases). V lost 8 bases and J 4 bases, leaving 18 bases between the germline ends. The CDR3 runs to 15 residues. Germline lookup yields CDR1 MNHEY and CDR2 SMNVEV (reference sequence). The CDR3 sequence: CASRTAGGPNQPQHF. The CDR3 region has the DNA TGTGCCAGCCGAACGGCGGGGGGCCCTAATCAGCCCCAGCATTTT.

The chain recombines TRBV6-4 with TRBJ2-7; tentatively, D is TRBD2 (5 bases). V lost 8 bases to trimming and J lost 1 base, with 12 bases between them. The CDR3 runs 13 residues. Germline CDR1 reads MRHNA; CDR2 reads SNTAGT. The CDR3 nucleotides read TGTGCCAGCCCCGGGAACACATCCTACGAGCAGTACTTC. Its translation is CASPGNTSYEQYF.